Listed here is a single T cell receptor beta chain. The J segment lost 5 bases and the V segment lost 2 bases, leaving 4 bases of the junction unmatched. Germline CDR1 LGHDT, CDR2 YNNKEL (reference sequence). The CDR3 runs to 16 residues. This entry is derived from a study of blood T cells in healthy people across ages. The use of a sample-barcoded 5' primer and a J-beta primer mix characterized a second PCR of roughly 7 to 12 cycles. TCRdb fed the 5' RACE reads into MiXCR, producing one record per CDR3 protein. The data hold about 680,000 distinct CDR3 sequences, with around 49% observed a single time.

This chain joins TRBV3-1 and TRBJ2-5; 14 nucleotides agree with TRBD2. Specimen: blood. The sequence derives from a woman aged 55-70 years in good health. The CDR3 region is CASSQQTSGRAETQYF. The CDR3 bases are TGTGCCAGCAGCCAACAGACTAGCGGGAGGGCCGAGACCCAGTACTTC.